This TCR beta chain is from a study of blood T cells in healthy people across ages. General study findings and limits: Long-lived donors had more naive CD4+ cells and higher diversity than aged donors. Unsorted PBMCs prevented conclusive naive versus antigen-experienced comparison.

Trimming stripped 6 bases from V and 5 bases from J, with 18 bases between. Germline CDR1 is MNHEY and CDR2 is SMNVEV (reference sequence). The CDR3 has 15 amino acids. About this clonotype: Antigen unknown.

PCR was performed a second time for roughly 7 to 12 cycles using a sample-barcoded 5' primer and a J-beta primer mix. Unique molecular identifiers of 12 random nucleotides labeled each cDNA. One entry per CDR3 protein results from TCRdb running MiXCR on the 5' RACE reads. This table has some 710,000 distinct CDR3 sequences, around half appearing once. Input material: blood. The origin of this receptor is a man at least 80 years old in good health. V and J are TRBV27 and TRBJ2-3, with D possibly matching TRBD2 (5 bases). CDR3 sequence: CASSPWMRAQDTQYF. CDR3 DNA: TGTGCCAGCAGCCCCTGGATGAGGGCCCAAGATACGCAGTATTTT.